The 32 T cell receptor beta chains reported below all come from one sample, sequenced in a study of T-cell reconstitution after alpha-beta-depleted transplantation in children. The library targeted TCRbeta and was prepared with unique molecular identifiers. TCRdb redid the calling of the PCR reads with MiXCR, one entry per CDR3 protein. The data show about 540,000 distinct CDR3 sequences, approximately 30% seen once. The specimen was PBMCs, collected before TCRalphabeta/CD19-depleted stem cell transplant. Source of these receptors: a boy younger than two with Wiskott-Aldrich syndrome, due to receive a stem cell transplant.

The rearrangement links TRBV30 to TRBJ2-2, with 7 nucleotides matching TRBD2. Germline values: CDR1 GTSNPN, CDR2 SVGIG (reference sequence). The CDR3 is made up of 15 amino acids. The ends lost 2 bases at V and 3 bases at J; junction bases unmatched: 6. The CDR3 spells CAWSFGLADTGELFF. Written as DNA, the CDR3 is TGTGCCTGGAGTTTTGGGCTAGCGGACACCGGGGAGCTGTTTTTT.

This clonotype was observed many times. The rearrangement uses TRBV5-1 and TRBJ2-3; 11 positions agree with TRBD2. V shed 1 base, J shed 4 bases, and the junction held 2 bases outside the gene matches. The length of the CDR3 is 15 residues. The germline V gene has CDR1 SGHRS and CDR2 YFSETQ. Written as DNA, the CDR3 is TGCGCCAGCAGCTTGACTAGCGGGAGCGCAGATACGCAGTATTTT. Translation gives CASSLTSGSADTQYF.

The rearrangement uses TRBV7-8 and TRBJ1-1; 9 nucleotides align to TRBD1. The CDR3 has 18 residues. The V and J ends lost 4 bases and 5 bases, in that order; junction bases with no gene match: 17. CDR1 SGHVS and CDR2 FQNEAQ come from the germline V gene. The chain's CDR3 is CASSSIPGQGNPGTEAFF. CDR3 nucleotides: TGTGCCAGCAGCTCCATCCCGGGACAGGGCAATCCGGGAACTGAAGCTTTCTTT.

The chain is built from TRBV27 and TRBJ1-1; D unresolved. Germline CDR1 reads MNHEY; CDR2 reads SMNVEV (reference sequence). CDR3 length equals 15 residues. Trimming removed 0 bases from V and 0 bases from J, with 8 bases in between. The CDR3 region is CASSLSLTLNTEAFF. The CDR3 DNA sequence: TGTGCCAGCAGTTTATCGTTGACCTTGAACACTGAAGCTTTCTTT.

This chain uses TRBV5-1 with TRBJ2-5, with unresolved D. The length of the CDR3 is 13 residues. V lost 4 bases and J 1 base, leaving 8 bases between the germline ends. Per germline, CDR1 SGHRS and CDR2 YFSETQ. The CDR3 coding sequence is TGCGCCAGCAGCCGGAGCTCCCAAGAGACCCAGTACTTC. Residues: CASSRSSQETQYF.

This clonotype was picked up a small number of times. V and J are TRBV20-1 and TRBJ2-5; D remains unclear. This CDR3 spans 13 amino acids. CDR1 is DFQATT and CDR2 is SNEGSKA in the germline V gene (reference sequence). The V and J ends lost 6 bases and 0 bases respectively, with 11 bases between them. The CDR3 here is CSAPPAYQETQYF. The CDR3 DNA is TGCAGTGCCCCCCCGGCTTACCAAGAGACCCAGTACTTC.

The CDR3 reads CASSVGGGGQAKNIQYF. The CDR3 DNA reads TGTGCCAGCAGCGTTGGCGGGGGGGGCCAAGCCAAAAACATTCAGTACTTC. The chain recombines TRBV9 with TRBJ2-4; TRBD2 matches at 9 bases. Germline CDR1 SGDLS, CDR2 YYNGEE. The V gene end was trimmed by 2 bases and the J gene end by 0 bases; junction bases not matched to a gene: 6. The CDR3 is 17 amino acids. Using reference TRBV9 and TRBJ2-4 for the parts outside the CDR3, the full variable domain is DSGVTQTPKHLITATGQRVTLRCSPRSGDLSVYWYQQSLDQGLQFLIQYYNGEERAKGNILERFSAQQFPDLHSELNLSSLELGDSALYFCASSVGGGGQAKNIQYFGAGTRLSVL.

This clonotype was seen a handful of times. The V call is TRBV25-1, the J call TRBJ2-1; D not resolved. Looked up from germline, CDR1 is MGHDK and CDR2 is SYGVNS. The CDR3 runs to 16 residues. Trimming shortened V by 2 bases and J by 0 bases, and 11 bases separated the two germline ends. CDR3 loop: CASSEKGLSSYNEQFF. In nucleotides, the CDR3 is TGTGCCAGCAGTGAAAAGGGCTTGAGCTCCTACAATGAGCAGTTCTTC.

CDR3 region: CASKGGSYNEQFF. As DNA, the CDR3 is TGTGCCAGCAAAGGGGGATCCTACAATGAGCAGTTCTTC. V and J are TRBV28 and TRBJ2-1; possibly TRBD1 for D (6 bases). Germline V CDR1 and CDR2: MDHEN, SYDVKM. The CDR3 is 13 residues long. The germline V and J ends were trimmed by 7 bases and 1 base, with 8 bases remaining between them.

The chain is built from TRBV18 and TRBJ2-1; D is unresolved. The V end lost 1 base, the J end lost 6 bases, and 16 bases lay between the germline ends. In germline, CDR1 is KGHSH, CDR2 LQKENI. The CDR3 totals 16 residues. The CDR3 coding sequence is TGTGCCAGCTCACCACAGTCTCCGAGGTTTAGCAATGAGCAGTTCTTC. Protein product: CASSPQSPRFSNEQFF.

The chain recombines TRBV6-1 with TRBJ2-1; D is perhaps TRBD1 (7 bases). V was pared by 8 bases and J by 9 bases, with 17 bases between. In germline, CDR1 is MNHNS, CDR2 SASEGT. The CDR3 runs 13 residues. CDR3 coding DNA: TGTGCCAGCGGAGGGGTAGGGGGCGGTGAGCAGTTCTTC. This sequence encodes CASGGVGGGEQFF.

The V call is TRBV25-1, the J call TRBJ2-5, with D possibly matching TRBD1 (6 bases). Trimming stripped 6 bases from V and 5 bases from J, with 13 bases between. Germline CDR1 MGHDK, CDR2 SYGVNS. This CDR3 contains 13 residues. The CDR3 DNA reads as TGTGCCAGCAGAACAGGGTCTCGGGAGACCCAGTACTTC. Amino acids: CASRTGSRETQYF.

CDR3 nucleotide sequence: TGCGCCAGCAGCTCCATCGGGGGGACAGGGGGCGACGAGCAGTACTTC. Translation: CASSSIGGTGGDEQYF. The V call is TRBV5-1, the J call TRBJ2-7, with 12 nucleotides matching TRBD1. V dropped 3 bases and J dropped 5; count of bases not matched to a gene: 9. The CDR3 is made up of 16 amino acids. CDR1 is SGHRS and CDR2 is YFSETQ in the germline V gene. Looking up the rest from reference TRBV5-1 and TRBJ2-7 gives the full variable domain: KAGVTQTPRYLIKTRGQQVTLSCSPISGHRSVSWYQQTPGQGLQFLFEYFSETQRNKGNFPGRFSGRQFSNSRSEMNVSTLELGDSALYLCASSSIGGTGGDEQYFGPGTRLTVT.

This chain joins TRBV5-1 and TRBJ2-1, with a weak D call TRBD1 (6 bases). V was clipped by 0 bases and J by 3 bases, with 22 bases between them. The CDR3 is 19 amino acids. In germline, CDR1 is SGHRS, CDR2 YFSETQ. The CDR3 loop is CASSLATGSTGSRYNEQFF. DNA for the CDR3: TGCGCCAGCAGCTTGGCTACAGGGTCGACTGGGAGTCGCTACAATGAGCAGTTCTTC.

The chain recombines TRBV21-1 with TRBJ2-1; TRBD2, the D gene given by the table, was not confirmed from the DNA. TRBV21-1 is a documented pseudogene. CDR3 size: 18 residues. The CDR3: CASRLAGPITFSYNEQFF. The CDR3 bases are TGTGCCAGCAGACTAGCGGGACCAATCACATTCTCCTACAATGAGCAGTTCTTC.

This clonotype was counted only a few times. The rearrangement links TRBV6-1 to TRBJ1-5; no clear D. In germline, CDR1 is MNHNS, CDR2 SASEGT. V shed 1 base and J shed 9 bases, with 10 bases lying between them. The CDR3 spans 13 residues. CDR3 sequence reads: CASSEEAWVPQHF. The CDR3, as DNA: TGTGCCAGCAGTGAAGAGGCTTGGGTGCCCCAGCATTTT.

This clonotype occurred a few times. The chain carries TRBV5-1 and TRBJ2-2; 10 nucleotides agree with TRBD1. The CDR3 loop spans 14 amino acids. The J segment lost 6 bases and the V segment lost 4 bases, leaving 3 bases of the junction unmatched. Germline V gives CDR1 SGHRS, CDR2 YFSETQ. The CDR3 nucleotides read TGCGCCAGCAGCGGGGGACAGGGGCCCGGGGAGCTGTTTTTT. Encoded protein: CASSGGQGPGELFF.

The rearrangement uses TRBV5-6 and TRBJ2-6; D ambiguous. The CDR3 is 16 residues long. V lost 1 base, J lost 4 bases, and 12 bases lay in between. From germline, CDR1 is SGHDT and CDR2 YYEEEE. The CDR3 nucleotides read TGTGCCAGCAGCTTGTATTACGGGTCCGGGGCCAACGTCCTGACTTTC. This codes for CASSLYYGSGANVLTF. Full variable domain (missing parts from reference TRBV5-6 and TRBJ2-6): DAGVTQSPTHLIKTRGQQVTLRCSPKSGHDTVSWYQQALGQGPQFIFQYYEEEERQRGNFPDRFSGHQFPNYSSELNVNALLLGDSALYLCASSLYYGSGANVLTFGAGSRLTVL.

On this clonotype itself: This could be a read error, since a much larger clone is one nucleotide away. The DNA for the CDR3 is TGTGCCAGCAGCTTAGTGATTAATCAGCCCCATCATTTT. Translating it yields CASSLVINQPHHF. This chain connects TRBV7-2 to TRBJ1-5; D unclear. The CDR3 has 13 residues. CDR1 is SGHTA and CDR2 is FQGNSA in the germline V gene.

The genes are TRBV10-3 and TRBJ1-2; D is possibly TRBD1 (6 bases). This CDR3 is built from 14 residues. V shed 7 bases and J shed 4 bases, with 16 bases lying between them. Germline V gene sequence: CDR1 ENHRY, CDR2 SYGVKD. The CDR3 is CAITGAGGGYGYTF. CDR3 bases: TGTGCCATCACTGGCGCGGGGGGCGGCTATGGCTACACCTTC.

The chain has TRBV10-3 and TRBJ2-6; maybe TRBD2 (5 bases). V dropped 2 bases and J dropped 2 bases, with 7 bases sitting between them. Germline CDR1 is ENHRY and CDR2 is SYGVKD. CDR3 length: 15 residues. The DNA of the CDR3 is TGTGCCATCAGTGAGCGAGGGCCTGGGGCCAACGTCCTGACTTTC. The encoded protein is CAISERGPGANVLTF.

Only a few counts were recorded for this clonotype. This chain uses TRBV27 with TRBJ2-1; 8 bases are shared with TRBD1. The CDR3 sequence is 14 residues long. Germline assignment: CDR1 MNHEY and CDR2 SMNVEV (reference sequence). V lost 5 bases to trimming and J lost 4 bases; unmatched junction nucleotides: 4. The CDR3 sequence: CASSTGQAYNEQFF. DNA of the CDR3: TGTGCCAGCAGTACGGGACAGGCTTACAATGAGCAGTTCTTC.

This clonotype was counted a few times. V gene TRBV5-1 combines with J gene TRBJ1-1; no clear D. V was clipped by 0 bases and J by 4 bases, with 7 bases between them. Looked up from germline, CDR1 is SGHRS and CDR2 is YFSETQ. There are 13 residues in the CDR3. CDR3: CASSLAGITEAFF. The CDR3 bases are TGCGCCAGCAGCTTGGCCGGTATCACTGAAGCTTTCTTT.

The chain is built from TRBV27 and TRBJ2-3; D may be TRBD2 (6 bases). Germline V CDR1 and CDR2: MNHEY, SMNVEV (reference sequence). This CDR3 contains 14 residues. Trimming took off 4 bases at V and 0 bases at J, with 8 bases between the two ends. CDR3 coding DNA: TGTGCCAGCAGTTGGGGGGTTAGCACAGATACGCAGTATTTT. It yields the protein CASSWGVSTDTQYF.

This rearrangement joins TRBV20-1 to TRBJ2-1; 7 nucleotides match TRBD2. Germline trimming cut 0 bases from V and 5 bases from J; bases unmatched to any gene: 7. The germline V gene has CDR1 DFQATT and CDR2 SNEGSKA (reference sequence). The length of the CDR3 is 15 residues. CDR3 in DNA: TGCAGTGCTAGAGAGGGGCTAGCGGTCGACAATGAGCAGTTCTTC. It is translated as CSAREGLAVDNEQFF.

A few counts support this clonotype. The rearrangement uses TRBV4-1 and TRBJ1-2; the D gene is possibly TRBD1 (5 bases). Germline lookup yields CDR1 MGHRA and CDR2 YSYEKL. CDR3 length: 16 residues. Deletions cut 0 bases from V and 5 bases from J, with 16 bases between. CDR3 protein: CASSQETGPDYYGYTF. DNA for the CDR3: TGCGCCAGCAGCCAAGAAACGGGGCCGGACTATTATGGCTACACCTTC.

The sample holds a few counts of this clonotype. The CDR3 nucleotides read TGTGCCAGCAGTTTCCCGAGGGGTTATGGCTACACCTTC. Translated, it gives CASSFPRGYGYTF. The chain uses TRBV12-3 or TRBV12-4 and TRBJ1-2; tentatively, D is TRBD1 (5 bases). V lost 3 bases, J lost 5 bases, and 10 bases lay in between. The CDR3 covers 13 residues.

The chain employs TRBV5-1 and TRBJ2-2, with 8 bases identical to TRBD1. Trimming removed 2 bases from V and 5 bases from J; junction bases left unmatched: 5. This CDR3 has 15 amino acids. The V gene's germline CDR1 is SGHRS and CDR2 YFSETQ. As DNA, the CDR3 is TGCGCCAGCAGCTTACAGGGGGACGGGACCGGGGAGCTGTTTTTT. Amino acids: CASSLQGDGTGELFF.

The chain recombines TRBV20-1 with TRBJ2-3; D unclear. The CDR3 is made up of 12 amino acids. CDR1 is DFQATT and CDR2 is SNEGSKA in the germline V gene (reference sequence). V dropped 6 bases and J dropped 3 bases, with 10 bases sitting between them. CDR3 nucleotides: TGCAGTGCGGCCCCAGAGACAGATACGCAGTATTTT. This codes for CSAAPETDTQYF.

This clonotype occurred a few times. J is TRBJ2-5 and V is TRBV7-2; D is possibly TRBD1 or TRBD2 (5 bases each). The CDR3 extends over 14 amino acids. Trimming removed 5 bases at V and 3 bases at J, with 13 bases between. CDR1 and CDR2 (germline): SGHTA, FQGNSA. The CDR3 here is CASSPGAAEETQYF. The DNA of the CDR3 is TGTGCCAGCAGCCCCGGGGCGGCCGAAGAGACCCAGTACTTC.

The gene calls are TRBV4-1 and TRBJ2-6; D unresolved. The CDR3 covers 20 residues. Germline V gives CDR1 MGHRA, CDR2 YSYEKL. V lost 3 bases to trimming and J lost 0 bases, with 21 bases between them. CDR3 bases: TGCGCCAGCAGCCAGCGGCCCAGTAGCATTTTGCTCTCTGGGGCCAACGTCCTGACTTTC. It codes for CASSQRPSSILLSGANVLTF.

The chain recombines TRBV12-3 or TRBV12-4 with TRBJ2-2; D is ambiguous. The CDR3 loop spans 15 amino acids. Trimming stripped 2 bases from V and 3 bases from J, with 10 bases between. The CDR3 DNA reads as TGTGCCAGCAGTTTAAGGTCGGCTTACACCGGGGAGCTGTTTTTT. Amino acids: CASSLRSAYTGELFF.